This TCR beta chain was sequenced for a study of siplizumab effects on memory and regulatory T cells. The study, taken as a whole, reports: Siplizumab conditions gave an average of around 70% Treg-derived mappable alloreactive CD4+ clones, versus 26.9% for controls. Roughly 80-95% of proliferating CD4+ or CD8+ clones lacked a naive or memory phenotype that could be assigned.

Assay used: immunoSEQ multiplex PCR; TCRdb lists only in-frame clones, some missing. The sample gives about 120,000 clones, roughly 94% of which show up once; roughly 1.8% is in the top ten. For this clone: What it recognizes is unknown.

The CDR3 totals 14 residues. The V gene's germline CDR1 is SEHNR and CDR2 FQNEAQ (reference sequence). Trimming shortened V by 0 bases and J by 0 bases, and 3 bases separated the two germline ends. Sequencing used non-Treg CD4+ T cells sorted from blood. The chain has TRBV7-9 and TRBJ1-3, with D unresolved. The clonotype originates from a human donor in good health. The CDR3 region is CASSLAVSGNTIYF. In nucleotides, the CDR3 is TGTGCCAGCAGCTTAGCGGTCTCTGGAAACACCATATATTTT.